These 21 T cell receptor beta chains came from one sample sequenced in a study of OX40 agonist ivuxolimab in advanced cancers. Using immunoSEQ multiplex PCR, the repertoire was profiled, and TCRdb retains in-frame clones only, with some absent. The table lists 30,000 to 35,000 clones, approximately 80% of them singletons. The sample here was CD4+ or CD8+ T cells sorted from blood, taken in a trial of the OX40 agonist ivuxolimab. The receptor source for this set is an adult with an advanced solid tumor such as melanoma, head and neck, liver or kidney cancer.

This chain links TRBV10-1 with TRBJ1-1; D not certain. The CDR3 is 14 residues long. Germline V gene sequence: CDR1 WNHNN, CDR2 SYGVQD (reference sequence). Trimming took 4 bases from V and 5 from J, leaving 14 bases between them. As DNA, the CDR3 is TGCGCCAGCAGTGCAAATAATTACCCGACTGAAGCTTTCTTT. Translating gives CASSANNYPTEAFF.

The CDR3 sequence: CASSLDAGSYNSPLHF. DNA for the CDR3: TGTGCCAGCAGCTTGGATGCGGGCTCCTATAATTCACCCCTCCACTTT. This chain connects TRBV5-4 to TRBJ1-6; D is uncertain. Germline assignment: CDR1 SGHNT and CDR2 YYREEE (reference sequence). With 0 bases removed from V and 0 bases from J, the gap between germline ends came to 7 bases. This CDR3 is 16 amino acids long.

This sequence joins TRBV19 and TRBJ2-1; TRBD2 agrees at 16 bases. Germline-derived CDR1 and CDR2 are LNHDA and SQIVND (reference sequence). V shed 0 bases and J 12 bases; nucleotides not matched to a gene: 8. The CDR3 length is 17 residues. In DNA, the CDR3 is TGTGCCAGTAGTATAGACCGGGGACTAGCGGGAGGGAGAGGGCAGTTCTTC. It translates to CASSIDRGLAGGRGQFF.

The V call is TRBV6-5, the J call TRBJ1-1; the D is unclear. CDR3 length: 12 amino acids. The ends were cut back, 2 bases at V and 6 bases at J, with 7 bases in the middle. The germline gives CDR1 MNHEY, CDR2 SVGAGI. CDR3 nucleotide sequence: TGTGCCAGCAGTTACCCCCAGGCTGAAGCTTTCTTT. Protein product: CASSYPQAEAFF.

V and J are TRBV6-6 and TRBJ2-3, with TRBD2 identical over 9 bases. The CDR3 length is 16 residues. Germline values: CDR1 MNHNY, CDR2 SVGAGI (reference sequence). With V trimmed by 2 bases and J by 2 bases, 5 bases remained unmatched. CDR3 region: CASSYKTSGFTDTQYF. CDR3 DNA: TGTGCCAGCAGTTACAAGACTAGCGGATTCACAGATACGCAGTATTTT.

V usage is TRBV4-3 and J usage is TRBJ1-2; 8 bases line up with TRBD1. CDR3 size: 13 residues. After removal of 4 bases from V and 14 bases from J, the junction contained 12 bases not matched to a gene. Germline CDR1 and CDR2: LGHNA and YSLEER. CDR3 bases: TGCGCCAGCAGCCCACAGATTCAGGGGGCGGGTACCTTC. Amino acid sequence: CASSPQIQGAGTF.

The chain employs TRBV9 and TRBJ2-1; TRBD1 aligns across 8 bases. The CDR3 runs 15 residues. Trimming cost V 3 bases and J 1 base; bases outside gene matches: 3. Germline V gives CDR1 SGDLS, CDR2 YYNGEE. CDR3 bases: TGTGCCAGCAGCGGCAGGGGGCTTTCCTACAATGAGCAGTTCTTC. Translating gives CASSGRGLSYNEQFF.

The chain employs TRBV19 and TRBJ1-4; D unclear. The CDR3 is 14 residues long. V was trimmed by 3 bases and J by 5 bases, leaving 10 bases between them. Per germline, CDR1 LNHDA and CDR2 SQIVND (reference sequence). In DNA, the CDR3 is TGTGCCAGTAGTATCAGGCAGAACAATGAAAAACTGTTTTTT. Its translation: CASSIRQNNEKLFF.

The chain combines TRBV2 with TRBJ1-3, with 7 positions matching TRBD1. Trimming took 6 bases from V and 4 from J; bases not matched to a gene: 6. Germline V CDR1 and CDR2: SNHLY, FYNNEI. The CDR3 consists of 14 residues. The chain's CDR3 is CASSAQGEGNTIYF. The DNA of the CDR3 is TGTGCCAGCAGCGCCCAGGGGGAAGGAAACACCATATATTTT.

V is TRBV11-2 and J is TRBJ1-5; D is undetermined. Deletions cut 1 base from V and 4 bases from J, with 11 bases between. From germline, CDR1 is SGHAT and CDR2 FQNNGV. This CDR3 contains 15 residues. The CDR3 loop is CASSLAGLGNQPQHF. The CDR3 region has the DNA TGTGCCAGCAGCTTAGCTGGTTTGGGTAATCAGCCCCAGCATTTT.

The chain links TRBV27 to TRBJ1-6; D is possibly TRBD1 (6 bases). In germline, CDR1 is MNHEY, CDR2 SMNVEV (reference sequence). This CDR3 contains 14 residues. Trimming stripped 3 bases from V and 10 bases from J, with 13 bases between. CDR3 bases: TGTGCCAGCAGTTTGGGGCAGGGGTTCTCACCCCTCCACTTT. It translates to CASSLGQGFSPLHF.

The chain has TRBV4-2 and TRBJ2-5; maybe TRBD2 (7 bases). CDR3 length equals 15 residues. V lost 0 bases and J lost 5, with 13 bases in between. In germline, CDR1 is LGHNA, CDR2 YNFKEQ. The CDR3 loop reads CASSQDGGGPETQYF. The CDR3 nucleotides read TGTGCCAGCAGCCAAGATGGGGGGGGCCCCGAGACCCAGTACTTC.

The rearrangement uses TRBV27 and TRBJ1-2; 9 nucleotides line up with TRBD1. CDR1 is MNHEY, CDR2 SMNVEV, per germline (reference sequence). V shed 4 bases and J 7 bases; nucleotides not matched to a gene: 10. The CDR3 is 15 amino acids. CDR3 residues: CASSSPGDRERGYTF. DNA of the CDR3: TGTGCCAGCAGTTCACCTGGGGACAGGGAGCGTGGCTACACCTTC.

This chain connects TRBV18 to TRBJ2-2; D could derive from TRBD1 or TRBD2 (5 bases each). V was cut by 3 bases and J by 7 bases, with 21 bases left in between. From germline, CDR1 is KGHSH and CDR2 LQKENI. The CDR3 has 17 amino acids. CDR3 amino acids: CASSPRDARLSYGELFF. CDR3 coding DNA: TGTGCCAGCTCACCTCGGGACGCTAGGTTGTCTTACGGGGAGCTGTTTTTT.

This rearrangement joins TRBV7-3 to TRBJ2-1; TRBD2 matches 12 bases. From germline, CDR1 is SGHTA and CDR2 FQGTGA. With V trimmed by 5 bases and J by 5 bases, 1 base remained unmatched. The CDR3 is 14 residues long. CDR3 DNA: TGTGCCAGCAGCCTAGCGGGGGGGAACAATGAGCAGTTCTTC. The encoded protein is CASSLAGGNNEQFF.

The chain carries TRBV4-3 and TRBJ2-7, with D possibly being TRBD1 or TRBD2 (6 bases each). This CDR3 region has 16 residues. Trimming removed 0 bases at V and 5 bases at J, with 17 bases between. CDR1 is LGHNA, CDR2 YSLEER, per germline. DNA of the CDR3: TGCGCCAGCAGCCAAGAGAGGGGGGATCCTACCCACGAGCAGTACTTC. This gives the protein CASSQERGDPTHEQYF.

The chain links TRBV5-4 to TRBJ1-2, with D perhaps matching TRBD1 (5 bases). V gave up 4 bases and J gave up 7 bases, with 14 bases separating them. The CDR3 runs 13 residues. The germline V gene has CDR1 SGHNT and CDR2 YYREEE (reference sequence). The CDR3 sequence: CASSDTGLSGYTF. CDR3 nucleotide sequence: TGTGCCAGCAGCGATACAGGTTTGTCTGGCTACACCTTC.

The V gene is TRBV6-4, the J gene TRBJ1-2; 8 nucleotides agree with TRBD1. CDR1 and CDR2 from the germline V gene are MRHNA and SNTAGT. This CDR3 spans 15 amino acids. Losses at the gene ends were 0 bases for V and 2 bases for J; bases not matched to a gene: 2. The CDR3 sequence is CASSDSGTGNYGYTF. The CDR3 region has the DNA TGTGCCAGCAGTGACTCCGGGACAGGAAACTATGGCTACACCTTC.

The chain has TRBV30 and TRBJ2-3, with 7 bases matching TRBD1. The germline CDR1 and CDR2 sequences are GTSNPN and SVGIG (reference sequence). The ends lost 0 bases at V and 5 bases at J; junction bases unmatched: 5. This CDR3 comprises 14 residues. CDR3 amino acids: CAWSVNRGGDTQYF. The CDR3 DNA reads as TGTGCCTGGAGTGTAAACAGGGGTGGAGATACGCAGTATTTT.

This rearrangement joins TRBV18 to TRBJ2-7, with D perhaps assigned TRBD1 or TRBD2 (5 bases each). Germline CDR1 reads KGHSH; CDR2 reads LQKENI. This CDR3 comprises 20 residues. The germline V and J ends were trimmed by 3 bases and 8 bases, with 35 bases remaining between them. The CDR3 region is CASSPAGTRRPLGGGSKQYF. DNA of the CDR3: TGTGCCAGCTCACCTGCAGGGACCCGGAGGCCTCTGGGCGGTGGATCGAAGCAGTACTTC.

The chain employs TRBV29-1 and TRBJ1-1; a possible D gene is TRBD1 (6 bases). V gave up 6 bases and J gave up 8 bases, with 13 bases separating them. This CDR3 is 11 amino acids long. Germline V CDR1 and CDR2: SQVTM, ANQGSEA. The CDR3 bases are TGCAGCGTCCGCCGGGACATCGAAGCTTTCTTT. It yields the protein CSVRRDIEAFF.